The clone carrying this T cell receptor beta chain appeared a few times. Sequenced by immunoSEQ multiplex PCR; TCRdb stores in-frame clones only, minus some. The data contain approximately 40,000 clones, 65% to 85% of them singletons. CDR3 size: 13 residues. Germline V CDR1 and CDR2: KGHSH, LQKENI. Trimming took 2 bases from V and 9 from J, leaving 11 bases between them. The entry originates in a study of memory CD4+ T cells and cytomegalovirus serostatus. Single viable CD3+CD4+CD8-CD45RO+ cells were sorted as the memory CD4+ T cells. The chain recombines TRBV18 with TRBJ2-1, with no clear D. This sequence originates from an adult in good health and CMV-seronegative. The sample consisted of memory CD4+ T cells from blood. As DNA, the CDR3 is TGTGCCAGCTCACCAGAAATGGCGCGTGAGCAGTTCTTC. This codes for CASSPEMAREQFF.